Below are 17 T cell receptor beta chains sequenced from a single sample in a study of T-cell reconstitution after alpha-beta-depleted transplantation in children. It was with unique molecular identifiers that the TCRbeta library was prepared. One entry per CDR3 protein results from TCRdb running MiXCR on the PCR reads. Of about 210,000 distinct CDR3 sequences listed, roughly a sixth were seen once; the top ten hold about 45%. The sequences come from PBMCs, mostly from graft donor cells, collected 360 days after TCRalphabeta/CD19-depleted stem cell transplant. These receptors came from a male patient between 2 and 10 years old who had a stem cell transplant for acute lymphoblastic leukemia, so the T cells may come from the graft donor.

This clonotype was counted a few times. Written as DNA, the CDR3 is TGTGCCAGCAGACCCCCGGGACTAGCGGGGTACGAGCAGTACTTC. Its translation is CASRPPGLAGYEQYF. This chain connects TRBV6-1 to TRBJ2-7; 13 nucleotides line up with TRBD2. Trimming removed 6 bases from V and 4 bases from J; junction bases left unmatched: 6. Per the germline V gene, CDR1 is MNHNS and CDR2 is SASEGT. The CDR3 has 15 amino acids.

The chain uses TRBV15 and TRBJ1-3; 7 bases are a match to TRBD1. Germline loops: CDR1 LNHNV, CDR2 YYDKDF (reference sequence). There are 16 residues in the CDR3. V gave up 3 bases and J gave up 0 bases; unmatched junction bases: 5. This chain's CDR3 is CATSSGQASSGNTIYF. Here the CDR3 DNA reads TGTGCCACCAGCAGCGGACAGGCCAGCTCTGGAAACACCATATATTTT.

This chain links TRBV3-1 with TRBJ2-6; no firm D call. There are 18 residues in the CDR3. Trimming pared 1 base from V and 2 bases from J, leaving 15 bases between. Germline V gives CDR1 LGHDT, CDR2 YNNKEL (reference sequence). CDR3 DNA sequence: TGTGCCAGCAGCCAAGGACATCTTCAACTGGCTGGGGCCAACGTCCTGACTTTC. Protein: CASSQGHLQLAGANVLTF.

CDR3 amino acids: CASSYSAERGEFFDTQYF. The CDR3 coding sequence is TGTGCCAGCAGTTACTCGGCGGAGCGGGGGGAATTTTTCGATACGCAGTATTTT. The chain recombines TRBV6-2 or TRBV6-3 with TRBJ2-3; 9 positions agree with TRBD2. The CDR3 contains 18 residues. V shed 0 bases and J 6 bases; nucleotides not matched to a gene: 13. Germline V gene sequence: CDR1 MNHEY, CDR2 SVGEGT.

CDR3: CASSLFQGRSYEQYF. In DNA, the CDR3 is TGTGCCAGCAGCTTATTCCAGGGTCGGTCCTACGAGCAGTACTTC. The chain uses TRBV7-9 and TRBJ2-7, with a possible D match to TRBD1 (5 bases). The CDR3 is 15 residues long. Germline V gene data show CDR1 as SEHNR and CDR2 as FQNEAQ (reference sequence). The V end was cut by 2 bases, the J end by 1 base, with 12 bases between.

This clonotype was observed a few times. J is TRBJ2-7 and V is TRBV12-3 or TRBV12-4, with D uncertain. Trimming stripped 6 bases from V and 3 bases from J, with 9 bases between. CDR3 length equals 12 residues. The CDR3 DNA reads TGTGCCAGCAGCCTTACCTACTACGAGCAGTACTTC. This codes for CASSLTYYEQYF.

V usage is TRBV7-8 and J usage is TRBJ2-3; 11 bases agree with TRBD2. Trimming cost V 6 bases and J 2 bases; bases outside gene matches: 16. This CDR3 is 19 amino acids long. Germline V gene data show CDR1 as SGHVS and CDR2 as FQNEAQ. This CDR3 reads CASRVILAGGALPTDTQYF. The CDR3 region has the DNA TGTGCCAGCAGAGTCATCCTAGCGGGGGGCGCCCTCCCCACAGATACGCAGTATTTT.

The table lists this clonotype with a few counts. V and J are TRBV12-3 or TRBV12-4 and TRBJ2-3, with TRBD1 as a possible D gene (6 bases). V was cut by 5 bases and J by 1 base, with 7 bases left in between. The CDR3 sequence is 13 residues long. Written as DNA, the CDR3 is TGTGCCAGCAGTCGACAGGGCACAGATACGCAGTATTTT. This codes for CASSRQGTDTQYF.

This clonotype appeared a few times. The chain carries TRBV15 and TRBJ2-1; D may be TRBD2 (5 bases). The CDR3 has 15 residues. The V and J ends lost 3 bases and 2 bases respectively, with 11 bases between them. Germline CDR1 LNHNV, CDR2 YYDKDF (reference sequence). CDR3 nucleotide sequence: TGTGCCACCAGCAGTACTAGTTCCCCCTACAATGAGCAGTTCTTC. It yields the protein CATSSTSSPYNEQFF.

The chain employs TRBV6-2 or TRBV6-3 and TRBJ2-4; D is possibly TRBD1 (6 bases). V lost 5 bases to trimming and J lost 0 bases, with 20 bases between them. This CDR3 comprises 18 residues. CDR1 is MNHEY and CDR2 is SVGEGT in the germline V gene. CDR3 protein: CASSRGTPEFGAKNIQYF. The CDR3 DNA reads TGTGCCAGCAGTAGAGGGACACCTGAATTTGGAGCCAAAAACATTCAGTACTTC.

V is TRBV30 and J is TRBJ1-1; D gene ambiguous. This CDR3 is 13 amino acids long. CDR1 is GTSNPN, CDR2 SVGIG, per germline (reference sequence). Trimming shortened V by 2 bases and J by 6 bases, and 13 bases separated the two germline ends. CDR3 sequence: CAWSSAFWAEAFF. CDR3 DNA: TGTGCCTGGAGTTCTGCGTTCTGGGCTGAAGCTTTCTTT.

This clonotype was picked up a small number of times. V gene TRBV11-2 combines with J gene TRBJ2-1, with D tentatively TRBD2 (6 bases). The CDR3 is 18 amino acids. Germline-derived CDR1 and CDR2 are SGHAT and FQNNGV. The V end was cut by 2 bases, the J end by 0 bases, with 17 bases between. CDR3 bases: TGTGCCAGCAGCTTACGTCGGGAGCACCAGAGCTCCTACAATGAGCAGTTCTTC. As protein: CASSLRREHQSSYNEQFF. The full variable domain, its missing parts supplied by reference TRBV11-2 and TRBJ2-1, is EAGVAQSPRYKIIEKRQSVAFWCNPISGHATLYWYQQILGQGPKLLIQFQNNGVVDDSQLPKDRFSAERLKGVDSTLKIQPAKLEDSAVYLCASSLRREHQSSYNEQFFGPGTRLTVL.

This clonotype was observed a few times. V is TRBV2 and J is TRBJ2-3, with 8 bases fitting TRBD1. This CDR3 region has 14 residues. The germline CDR1 and CDR2 sequences are SNHLY and FYNNEI. The CDR3, as DNA: TGTGTACTTGGGACAGGTCCTAGCACAGATACGCAGTATTTT. Translation: CVLGTGPSTDTQYF.

On this clonotype itself: Mismatch with germline at one junction end may stem from a read error. V is TRBV2 and J is TRBJ2-1; the match to TRBD2 covers 10 bases. This CDR3 comprises 15 residues. The germline V gene encodes CDR1 SNHLY and CDR2 FYNNEI. As DNA, the CDR3 is TGTGTCAGCAGTGGGGGAGCGGGGGGGTACAATGAGCAGTTCTTC. Encoded protein: CVSSGGAGGYNEQFF.

The J gene is TRBJ2-7, the V gene TRBV3-1; D is perhaps TRBD2 (6 bases). The CDR3 loop spans 16 amino acids. Trimming removed 2 bases from V and 2 bases from J, with 16 bases in between. Looked up from germline, CDR1 is LGHDT and CDR2 is YNNKEL (reference sequence). The CDR3 spells CASSQRPGTVTYEQYF. CDR3 DNA: TGTGCCAGCAGCCAACGTCCCGGGACTGTGACCTACGAGCAGTACTTC.

In this sample, this clonotype turned up a few times. The chain couples TRBV5-1 to TRBJ1-2, with D maybe TRBD1 (5 bases). Trimming took off 4 bases at V and 2 bases at J, with 12 bases between the two ends. Germline V lookup: CDR1 SGHRS, CDR2 YFSETQ. CDR3 length equals 14 residues. CDR3 DNA sequence: TGCGCCAGCAGCCCCTTCGGGGACAACTATGGCTACACCTTC. Amino acids: CASSPFGDNYGYTF.

The rearrangement joins TRBV6-5 to TRBJ1-1; TRBD1 is a possible D gene (5 bases). V lost 4 bases and J 5 bases, leaving 14 bases between the germline ends. The CDR3 is made up of 14 amino acids. Germline loops: CDR1 MNHEY, CDR2 SVGAGI. In DNA form, the CDR3 reads TGTGCCAGCAGTTCTTCACCGGGGGTGACTGAAGCTTTCTTT. Translated, it gives CASSSSPGVTEAFF.